The text below deals with one TCR beta chain. Its antigen is currently unknown. This specimen comes from a study of cytomegalovirus exposure and HLA in healthy donors. Study conclusions and caveats: Fewer N-insertions (relative to the approximately 700-donor mean) were reportedly seen in an Asian-associated ancestry cluster in a later analysis. As confirmed in vitro, a few CMV-associated chains were specific for CMV antigens. In an earlier analysis, about 87% or about 30%: the productive usage of most TCR beta V segments.

60 Vbeta and 13 Jbeta primers were used in PCR. The table came from immunoSEQ multiplex PCR; TCRdb's copy has only in-frame clones and leaves some out. Counted here are 130,000 to 150,000 clones, roughly 79% occurring once; the ten biggest clones make up roughly 9.9%. From germline, CDR1 is MDHEN and CDR2 SYDVKM. This CDR3 has 15 amino acids. V shed 3 bases and J 11 bases; nucleotides not matched to a gene: 9. V is TRBV28 and J is TRBJ2-1, with 11 positions matching TRBD2. The clonotype was recovered from a woman aged 55-75 years in good health and CMV-seropositive. Sequenced sample: PBMCs. The CDR3 loop is CASSLYQGLAEKQFF. The CDR3 DNA is TGTGCCAGCAGTTTGTATCAGGGACTAGCGGAAAAGCAGTTCTTC.